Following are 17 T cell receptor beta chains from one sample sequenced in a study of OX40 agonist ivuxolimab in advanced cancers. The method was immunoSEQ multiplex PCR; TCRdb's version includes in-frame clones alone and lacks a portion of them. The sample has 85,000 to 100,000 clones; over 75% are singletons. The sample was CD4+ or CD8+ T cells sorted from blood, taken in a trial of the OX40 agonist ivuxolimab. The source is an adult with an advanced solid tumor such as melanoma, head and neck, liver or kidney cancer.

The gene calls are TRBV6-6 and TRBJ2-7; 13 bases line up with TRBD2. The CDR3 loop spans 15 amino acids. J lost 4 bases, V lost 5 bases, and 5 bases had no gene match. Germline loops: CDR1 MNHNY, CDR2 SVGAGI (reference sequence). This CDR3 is CASSTTGLAGYEQYF. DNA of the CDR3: TGTGCCAGCAGTACCACGGGACTAGCGGGATACGAGCAGTACTTC.

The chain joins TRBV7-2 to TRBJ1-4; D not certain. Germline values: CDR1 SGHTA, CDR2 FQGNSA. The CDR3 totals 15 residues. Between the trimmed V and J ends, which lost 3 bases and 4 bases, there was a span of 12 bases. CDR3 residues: CASSFGAGRNEKLFF. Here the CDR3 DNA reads TGTGCCAGCAGCTTTGGTGCAGGTCGTAATGAAAAACTGTTTTTT.

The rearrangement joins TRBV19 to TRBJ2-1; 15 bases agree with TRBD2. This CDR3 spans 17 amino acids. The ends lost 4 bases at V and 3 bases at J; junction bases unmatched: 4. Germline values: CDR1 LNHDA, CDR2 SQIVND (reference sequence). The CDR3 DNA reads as TGTGCCAGTAGTAAGGGACTAGCGGGAGGAGACTACAATGAGCAGTTCTTC. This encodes CASSKGLAGGDYNEQFF.

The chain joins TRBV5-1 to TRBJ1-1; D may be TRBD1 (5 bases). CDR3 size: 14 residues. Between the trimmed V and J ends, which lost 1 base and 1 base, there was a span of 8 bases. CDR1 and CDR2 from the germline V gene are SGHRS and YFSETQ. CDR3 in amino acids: CASSLRGANTEAFF. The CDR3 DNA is TGCGCCAGCAGCTTGCGAGGGGCGAACACTGAAGCTTTCTTT.

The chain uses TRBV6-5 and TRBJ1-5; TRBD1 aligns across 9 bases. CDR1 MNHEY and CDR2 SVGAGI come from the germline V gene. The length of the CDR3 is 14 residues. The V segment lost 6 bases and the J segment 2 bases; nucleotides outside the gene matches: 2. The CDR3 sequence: CASSWTGGNQPQHF. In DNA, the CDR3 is TGTGCCAGCAGCTGGACAGGGGGCAATCAGCCCCAGCATTTT.

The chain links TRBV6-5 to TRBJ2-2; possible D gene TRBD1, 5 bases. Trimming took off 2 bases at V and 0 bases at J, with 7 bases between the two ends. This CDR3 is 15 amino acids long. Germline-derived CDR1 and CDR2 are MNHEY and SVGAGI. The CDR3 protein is CASSYGHSNTGELFF. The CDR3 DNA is TGTGCCAGCAGTTACGGACATTCGAACACCGGGGAGCTGTTTTTT.

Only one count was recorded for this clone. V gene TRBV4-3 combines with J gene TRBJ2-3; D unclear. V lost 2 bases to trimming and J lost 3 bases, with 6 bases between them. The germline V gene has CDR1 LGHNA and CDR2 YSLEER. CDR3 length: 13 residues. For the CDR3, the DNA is TGCGCCAGCAGCCAACAGGCAACAGATACGCAGTATTTT. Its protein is CASSQQATDTQYF.

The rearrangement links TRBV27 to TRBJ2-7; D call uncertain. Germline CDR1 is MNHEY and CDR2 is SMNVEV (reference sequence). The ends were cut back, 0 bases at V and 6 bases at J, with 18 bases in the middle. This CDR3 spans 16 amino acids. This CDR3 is CASSLSFRGPQSEQYF. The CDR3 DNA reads TGTGCCAGCAGTTTATCTTTCAGAGGACCTCAAAGCGAGCAGTACTTC.

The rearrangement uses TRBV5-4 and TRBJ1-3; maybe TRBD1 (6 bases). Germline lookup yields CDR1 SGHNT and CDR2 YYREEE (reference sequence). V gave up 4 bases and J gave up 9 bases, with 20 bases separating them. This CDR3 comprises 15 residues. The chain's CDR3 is CASSLTGGGDITIYF. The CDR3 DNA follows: TGTGCCAGCAGCCTCACGGGTGGAGGGGACATCACCATATATTTT.

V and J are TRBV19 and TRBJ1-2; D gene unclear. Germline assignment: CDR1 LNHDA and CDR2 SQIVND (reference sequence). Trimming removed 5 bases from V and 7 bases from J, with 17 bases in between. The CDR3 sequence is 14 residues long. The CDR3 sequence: CASSGKGPFFGYTF. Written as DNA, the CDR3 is TGTGCCAGTAGTGGAAAGGGCCCCTTCTTTGGCTACACCTTC.

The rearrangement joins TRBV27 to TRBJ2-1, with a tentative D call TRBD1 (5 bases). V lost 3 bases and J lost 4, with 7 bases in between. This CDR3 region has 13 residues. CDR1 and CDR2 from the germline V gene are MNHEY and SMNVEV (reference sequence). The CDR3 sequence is CASSFRAYNEQFF. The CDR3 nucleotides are TGTGCCAGCAGTTTCAGGGCGTACAATGAGCAGTTCTTC.

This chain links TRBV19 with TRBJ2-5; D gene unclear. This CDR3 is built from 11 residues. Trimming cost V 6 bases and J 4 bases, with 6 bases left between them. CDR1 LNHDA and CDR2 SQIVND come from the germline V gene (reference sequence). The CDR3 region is CASRGLETQYF. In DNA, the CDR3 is TGTGCCAGTAGAGGTTTAGAGACCCAGTACTTC.

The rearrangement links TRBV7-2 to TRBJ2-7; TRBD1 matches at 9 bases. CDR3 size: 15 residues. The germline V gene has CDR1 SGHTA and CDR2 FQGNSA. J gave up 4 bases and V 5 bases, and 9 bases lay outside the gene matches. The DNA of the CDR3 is TGTGCCAGCAGCCTTGCCTGGGACAGGGTTTACGAGCAGTACTTC. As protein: CASSLAWDRVYEQYF.

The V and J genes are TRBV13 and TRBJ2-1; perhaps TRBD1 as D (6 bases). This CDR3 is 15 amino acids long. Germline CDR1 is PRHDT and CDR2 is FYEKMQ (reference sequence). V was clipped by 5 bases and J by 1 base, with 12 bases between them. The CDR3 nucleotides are TGTGCCAGCAGCAAGCCACAGGGTTCCTACAATGAGCAGTTCTTC. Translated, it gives CASSKPQGSYNEQFF. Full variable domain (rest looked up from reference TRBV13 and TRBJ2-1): AAGVIQSPRHLIKEKRETATLKCYPIPRHDTVYWYQQGPGQDPQFLISFYEKMQSDKGSIPDRFSAQQFSDYHSELNMSSLELGDSALYFCASSKPQGSYNEQFFGPGTRLTVL.

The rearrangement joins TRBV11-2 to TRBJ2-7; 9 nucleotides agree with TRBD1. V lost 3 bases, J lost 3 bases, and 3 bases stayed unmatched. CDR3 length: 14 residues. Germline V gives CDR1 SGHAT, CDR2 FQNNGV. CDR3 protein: CASSFPGQGYEQYF. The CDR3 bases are TGTGCCAGCAGCTTCCCGGGACAGGGCTACGAGCAGTACTTC.

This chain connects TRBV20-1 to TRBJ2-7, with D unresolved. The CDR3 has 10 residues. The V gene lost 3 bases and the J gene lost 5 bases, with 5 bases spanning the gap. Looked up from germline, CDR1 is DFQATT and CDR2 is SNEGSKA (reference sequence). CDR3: CSASLDEQYF. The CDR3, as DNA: TGCAGTGCTAGTCTAGACGAGCAGTACTTC.

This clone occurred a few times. The CDR3 DNA is TGTGCCAGCAGCTTAGGGGGAAGGGTTGATGGCACAGATACGCAGTATTTT. Residues: CASSLGGRVDGTDTQYF. The V call is TRBV13, the J call TRBJ2-3; no firm D call. Trimming pared 0 bases from V and 1 base from J, leaving 14 bases between. The CDR3 covers 17 residues. Germline V CDR1 and CDR2: PRHDT, FYEKMQ (reference sequence).